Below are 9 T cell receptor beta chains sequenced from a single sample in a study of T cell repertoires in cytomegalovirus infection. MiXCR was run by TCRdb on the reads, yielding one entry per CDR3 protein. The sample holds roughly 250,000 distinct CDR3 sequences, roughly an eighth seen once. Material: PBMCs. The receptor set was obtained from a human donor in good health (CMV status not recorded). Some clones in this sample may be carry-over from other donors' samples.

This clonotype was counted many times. The CDR3 spells CASSKLRSGNSPLHF. CDR3 coding DNA: TGTGCCAGCAGCAAACTGAGGTCCGGCAATTCACCCCTCCACTTT. This rearrangement joins TRBV7-2 to TRBJ1-6; no firm D call. CDR3 length: 15 amino acids. Germline CDR1 reads SGHTA; CDR2 reads FQGNSA. The V and J ends lost 5 bases and 7 bases respectively, with 15 bases between them.

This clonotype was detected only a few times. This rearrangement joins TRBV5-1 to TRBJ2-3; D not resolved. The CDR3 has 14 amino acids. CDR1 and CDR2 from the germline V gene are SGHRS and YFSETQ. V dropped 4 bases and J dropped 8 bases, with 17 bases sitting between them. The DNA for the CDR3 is TGCGCCAGCAGCCCTACCGGGTTACCACCTACGCAGTATTTT. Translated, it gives CASSPTGLPPTQYF.

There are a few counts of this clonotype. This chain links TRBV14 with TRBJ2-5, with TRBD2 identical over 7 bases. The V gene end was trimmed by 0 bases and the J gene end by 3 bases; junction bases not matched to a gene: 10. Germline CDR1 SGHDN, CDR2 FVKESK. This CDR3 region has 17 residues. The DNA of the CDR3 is TGTGCCAGCAGCCAAGAGCCCACCCCGGCGGGGGAAGAGACCCAGTACTTC. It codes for CASSQEPTPAGEETQYF.

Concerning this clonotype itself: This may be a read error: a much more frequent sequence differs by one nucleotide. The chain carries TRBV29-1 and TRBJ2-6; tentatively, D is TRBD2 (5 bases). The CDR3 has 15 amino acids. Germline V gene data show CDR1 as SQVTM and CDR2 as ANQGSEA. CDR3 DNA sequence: TGCAGCGTTGAAGCCGCGGGCACTGGGACCAACGTCCTGACTTTC. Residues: CSVEAAGTGTNVLTF.

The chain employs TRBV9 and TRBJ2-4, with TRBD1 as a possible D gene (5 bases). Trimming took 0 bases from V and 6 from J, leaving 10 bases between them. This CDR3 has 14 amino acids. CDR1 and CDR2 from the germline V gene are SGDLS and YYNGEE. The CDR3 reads CASSVARQGNIQYF. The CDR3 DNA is TGTGCCAGCAGCGTAGCTCGGCAGGGAAACATTCAGTACTTC.

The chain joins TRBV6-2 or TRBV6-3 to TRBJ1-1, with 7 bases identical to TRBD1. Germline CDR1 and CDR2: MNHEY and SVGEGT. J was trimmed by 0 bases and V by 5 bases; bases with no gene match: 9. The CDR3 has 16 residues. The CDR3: CASSDTGVLMNTEAFF. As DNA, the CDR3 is TGTGCCAGCAGTGACACAGGGGTACTAATGAACACTGAAGCTTTCTTT.

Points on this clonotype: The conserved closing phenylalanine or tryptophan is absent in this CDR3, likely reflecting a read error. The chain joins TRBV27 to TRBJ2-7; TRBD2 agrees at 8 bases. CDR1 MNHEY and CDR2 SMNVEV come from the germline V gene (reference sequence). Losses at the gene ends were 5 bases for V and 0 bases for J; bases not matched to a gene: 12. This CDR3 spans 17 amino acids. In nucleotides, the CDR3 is TGTGCCAGCAGTCGAAATCTCCAGCGGGGGACCTCCTACGAGCAGTACTTA. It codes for CASSRNLQRGTSYEQYL.

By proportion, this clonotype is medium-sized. CDR3 sequence: CASSLGLNEQFF. The DNA of the CDR3 is TGTGCCAGCAGCTTAGGTCTTAATGAGCAGTTCTTC. This chain uses TRBV7-2 with TRBJ2-1; D is ambiguous. Trimming took off 1 base at V and 7 bases at J, with 5 bases between the two ends. Germline V lookup: CDR1 SGHTA, CDR2 FQGNSA. This CDR3 has 12 amino acids.

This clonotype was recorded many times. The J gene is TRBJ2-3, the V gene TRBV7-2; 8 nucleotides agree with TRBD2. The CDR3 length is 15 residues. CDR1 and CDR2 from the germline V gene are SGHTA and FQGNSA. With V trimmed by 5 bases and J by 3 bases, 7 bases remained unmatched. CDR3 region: CASSPDSGGTDTQYF. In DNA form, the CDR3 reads TGTGCCAGCAGCCCCGACTCGGGGGGGACAGATACGCAGTATTTT.